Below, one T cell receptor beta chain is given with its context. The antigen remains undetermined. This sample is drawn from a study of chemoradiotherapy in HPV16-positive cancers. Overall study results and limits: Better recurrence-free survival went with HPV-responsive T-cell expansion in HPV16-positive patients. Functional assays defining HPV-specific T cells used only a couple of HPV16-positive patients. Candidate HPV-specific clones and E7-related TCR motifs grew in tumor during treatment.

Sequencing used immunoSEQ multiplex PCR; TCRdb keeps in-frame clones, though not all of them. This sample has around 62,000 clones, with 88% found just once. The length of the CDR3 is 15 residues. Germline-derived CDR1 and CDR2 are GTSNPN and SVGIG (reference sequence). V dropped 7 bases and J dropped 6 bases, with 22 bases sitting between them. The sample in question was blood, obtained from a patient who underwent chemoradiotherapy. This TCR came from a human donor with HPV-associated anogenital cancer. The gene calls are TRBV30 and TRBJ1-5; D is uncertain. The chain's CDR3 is CASDADGEGSQPQHF. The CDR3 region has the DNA TGTGCCTCCGATGCAGACGGGGAGGGAAGTCAGCCCCAGCATTTT.